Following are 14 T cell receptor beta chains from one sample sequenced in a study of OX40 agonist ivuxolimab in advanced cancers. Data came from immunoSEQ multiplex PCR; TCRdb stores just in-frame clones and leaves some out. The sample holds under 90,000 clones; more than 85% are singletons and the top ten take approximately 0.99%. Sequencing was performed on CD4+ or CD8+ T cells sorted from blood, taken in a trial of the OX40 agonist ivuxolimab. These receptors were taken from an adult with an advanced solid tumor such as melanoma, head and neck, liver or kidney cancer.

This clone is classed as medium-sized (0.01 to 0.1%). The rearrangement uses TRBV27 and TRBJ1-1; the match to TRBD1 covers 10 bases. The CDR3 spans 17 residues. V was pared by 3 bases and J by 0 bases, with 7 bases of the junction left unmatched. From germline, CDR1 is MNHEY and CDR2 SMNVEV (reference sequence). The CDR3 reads CASSFVDRGRVNTEAFF. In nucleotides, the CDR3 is TGTGCCAGCAGTTTCGTGGACAGGGGGAGAGTGAACACTGAAGCTTTCTTT.

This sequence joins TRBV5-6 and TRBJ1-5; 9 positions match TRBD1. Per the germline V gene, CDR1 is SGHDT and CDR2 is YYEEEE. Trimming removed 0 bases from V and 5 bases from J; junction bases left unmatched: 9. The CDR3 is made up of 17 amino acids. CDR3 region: CASSLAYRGRYDQPQHF. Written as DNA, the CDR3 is TGTGCCAGCAGCTTGGCTTACAGGGGGCGTTATGATCAGCCCCAGCATTTT.

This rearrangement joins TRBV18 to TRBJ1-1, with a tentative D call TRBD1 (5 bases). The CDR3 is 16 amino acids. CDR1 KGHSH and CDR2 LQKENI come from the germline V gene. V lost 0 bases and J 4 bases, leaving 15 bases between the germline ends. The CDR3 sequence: CASSPPMSAGTTEAFF. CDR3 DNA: TGTGCCAGCTCACCACCGATGTCGGCAGGGACCACTGAAGCTTTCTTT.

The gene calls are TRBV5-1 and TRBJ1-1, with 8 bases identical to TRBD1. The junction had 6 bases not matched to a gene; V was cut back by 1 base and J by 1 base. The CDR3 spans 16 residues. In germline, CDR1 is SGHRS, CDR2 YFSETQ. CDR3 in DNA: TGCGCCAGCAGCTTGTACGGACAGGGAACGAACACTGAAGCTTTCTTT. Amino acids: CASSLYGQGTNTEAFF.

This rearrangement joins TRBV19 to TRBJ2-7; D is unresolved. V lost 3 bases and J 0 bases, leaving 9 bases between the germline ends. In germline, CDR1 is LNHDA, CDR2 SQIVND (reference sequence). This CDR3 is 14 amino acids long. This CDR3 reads CASSITGTSYEQYF. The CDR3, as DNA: TGTGCCAGTAGTATTACGGGCACCTCCTACGAGCAGTACTTC. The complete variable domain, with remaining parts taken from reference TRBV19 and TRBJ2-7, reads DGGITQSPKYLFRKEGQNVTLSCEQNLNHDAMYWYRQDPGQGLRLIYYSQIVNDFQKGDIAEGYSVSREKKESFPLTVTSAQKNPTAFYLCASSITGTSYEQYFGPGTRLTVT.

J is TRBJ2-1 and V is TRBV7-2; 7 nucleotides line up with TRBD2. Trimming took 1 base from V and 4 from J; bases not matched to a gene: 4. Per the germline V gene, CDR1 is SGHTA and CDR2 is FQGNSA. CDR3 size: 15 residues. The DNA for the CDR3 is TGTGCCAGCAGCTTAGAGGCTAGCGGATACAATGAGCAGTTCTTC. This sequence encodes CASSLEASGYNEQFF.

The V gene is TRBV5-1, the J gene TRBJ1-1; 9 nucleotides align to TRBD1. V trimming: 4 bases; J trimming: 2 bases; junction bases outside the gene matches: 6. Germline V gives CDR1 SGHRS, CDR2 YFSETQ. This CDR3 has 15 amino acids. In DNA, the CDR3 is TGCGCCAGCAGCCCCCTACAGGGGGCTAACACTGAAGCTTTCTTT. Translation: CASSPLQGANTEAFF.

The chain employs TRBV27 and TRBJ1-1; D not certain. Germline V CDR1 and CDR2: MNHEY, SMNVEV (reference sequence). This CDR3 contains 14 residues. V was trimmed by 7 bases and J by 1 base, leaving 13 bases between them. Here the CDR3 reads CASTSSRGNTEAFF. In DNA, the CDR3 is TGTGCCAGCACGTCAAGTCGGGGGAACACTGAAGCTTTCTTT.

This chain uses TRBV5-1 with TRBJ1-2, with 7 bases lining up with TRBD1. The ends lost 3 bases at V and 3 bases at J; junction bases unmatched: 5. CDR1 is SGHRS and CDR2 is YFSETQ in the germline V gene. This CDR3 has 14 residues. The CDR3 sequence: CASSSQGGDYGYTF. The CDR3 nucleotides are TGCGCCAGCAGCTCTCAGGGGGGCGACTATGGCTACACCTTC.

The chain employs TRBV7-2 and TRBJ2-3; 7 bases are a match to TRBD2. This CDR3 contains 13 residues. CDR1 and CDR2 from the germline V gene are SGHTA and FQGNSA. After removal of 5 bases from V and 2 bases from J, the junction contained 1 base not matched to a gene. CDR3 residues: CASSRGDTDTQYF. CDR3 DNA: TGTGCCAGCAGCCGGGGGGACACAGATACGCAGTATTTT.

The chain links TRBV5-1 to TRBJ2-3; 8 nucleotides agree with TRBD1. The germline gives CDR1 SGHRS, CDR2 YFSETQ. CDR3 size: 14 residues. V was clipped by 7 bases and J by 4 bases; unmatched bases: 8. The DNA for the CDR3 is TGCGCCAGCCAAACAGGGGGGCCCGCAGATACGCAGTATTTT. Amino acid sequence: CASQTGGPADTQYF. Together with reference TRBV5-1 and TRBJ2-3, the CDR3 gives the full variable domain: KAGVTQTPRYLIKTRGQQVTLSCSPISGHRSVSWYQQTPGQGLQFLFEYFSETQRNKGNFPGRFSGRQFSNSRSEMNVSTLELGDSALYLCASQTGGPADTQYFGPGTRLTVL.

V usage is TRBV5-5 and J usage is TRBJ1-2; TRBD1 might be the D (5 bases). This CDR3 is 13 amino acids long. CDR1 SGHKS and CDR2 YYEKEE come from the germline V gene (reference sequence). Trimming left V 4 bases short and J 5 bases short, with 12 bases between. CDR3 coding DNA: TGTGCCAGCAGCCCCCGGGGGTCTTATGGCTACACCTTC. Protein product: CASSPRGSYGYTF.

CDR3 amino acids: CASSLRTGENYEQYF. CDR3 sequence (DNA): TGTGCCAGCAGCTTAAGGACAGGGGAAAACTACGAGCAGTACTTC. The V call is TRBV7-7, the J call TRBJ2-7, with 9 bases lining up with TRBD1. V was clipped by 2 bases and J by 3 bases; unmatched bases: 5. The CDR3 consists of 15 residues. Germline CDR1 reads SSHAT; CDR2 reads FNYEAQ (reference sequence).

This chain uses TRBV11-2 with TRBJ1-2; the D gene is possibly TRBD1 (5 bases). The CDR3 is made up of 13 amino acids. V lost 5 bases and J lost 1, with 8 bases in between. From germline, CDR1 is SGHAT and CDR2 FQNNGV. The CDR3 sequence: CASSQQVNYGYTF. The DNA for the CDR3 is TGTGCCAGCAGCCAACAGGTTAACTATGGCTACACCTTC.